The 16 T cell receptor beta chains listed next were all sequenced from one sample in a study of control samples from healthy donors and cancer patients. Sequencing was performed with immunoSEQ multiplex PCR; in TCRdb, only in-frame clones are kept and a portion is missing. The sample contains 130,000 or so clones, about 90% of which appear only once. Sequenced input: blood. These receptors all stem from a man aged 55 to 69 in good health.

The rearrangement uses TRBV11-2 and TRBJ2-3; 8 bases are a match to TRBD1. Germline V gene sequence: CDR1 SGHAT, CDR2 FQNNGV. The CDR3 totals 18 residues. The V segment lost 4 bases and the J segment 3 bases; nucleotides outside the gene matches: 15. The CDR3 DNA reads TGTGCCAGCAGCTCCCGGACAGGGAGGTTAGCTGTGACAGATACGCAGTATTTT. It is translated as CASSSRTGRLAVTDTQYF.

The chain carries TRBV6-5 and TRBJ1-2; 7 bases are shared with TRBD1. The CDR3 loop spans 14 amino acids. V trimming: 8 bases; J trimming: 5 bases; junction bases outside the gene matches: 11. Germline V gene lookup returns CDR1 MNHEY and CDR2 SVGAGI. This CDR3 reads CASCPGGRGYGYTF. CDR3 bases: TGTGCCAGCTGCCCTGGGGGCAGGGGGTATGGCTACACCTTC.

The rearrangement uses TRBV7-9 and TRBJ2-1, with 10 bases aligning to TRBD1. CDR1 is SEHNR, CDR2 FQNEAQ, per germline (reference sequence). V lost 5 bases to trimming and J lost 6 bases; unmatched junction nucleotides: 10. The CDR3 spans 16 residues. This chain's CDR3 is CASSHPDRGPLNEQFF. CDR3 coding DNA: TGTGCCAGCAGCCACCCTGACAGGGGGCCCCTCAATGAGCAGTTCTTC. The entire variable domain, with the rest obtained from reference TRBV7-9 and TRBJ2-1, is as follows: DTGVSQNPRHKITKRGQNVTFRCDPISEHNRLYWYRQTLGQGPEFLTYFQNEAQLEKSRLLSDRFSAERPKGSFSTLEIQRTEQGDSAMYLCASSHPDRGPLNEQFFGPGTRLTVL.

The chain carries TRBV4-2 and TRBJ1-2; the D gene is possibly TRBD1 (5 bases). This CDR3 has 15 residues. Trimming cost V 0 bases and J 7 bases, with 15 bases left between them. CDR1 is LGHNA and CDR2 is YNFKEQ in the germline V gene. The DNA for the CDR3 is TGTGCCAGCAGCCAAGATTCCGGGGGGATGACTGGCTACACCTTC. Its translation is CASSQDSGGMTGYTF.

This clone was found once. The CDR3 is CASSSGGSSGNTIYF. For the CDR3, the DNA is TGTGCCAGCAGTTCTGGAGGCAGCTCTGGAAACACCATATATTTT. The chain is built from TRBV28 and TRBJ1-3; D unclear. The V gene lost 4 bases and the J gene lost 0 bases, with 10 bases spanning the gap. The germline V gene has CDR1 MDHEN and CDR2 SYDVKM. The CDR3 has 15 residues. The whole variable domain, filled in from reference TRBV28 and TRBJ1-3, reads DVKVTQSSRYLVKRTGEKVFLECVQDMDHENMFWYRQDPGLGLRLIYFSYDVKMKEKGDIPEGYSVSREKKERFSLILESASTNQTSMYLCASSSGGSSGNTIYFGEGSWLTVV.

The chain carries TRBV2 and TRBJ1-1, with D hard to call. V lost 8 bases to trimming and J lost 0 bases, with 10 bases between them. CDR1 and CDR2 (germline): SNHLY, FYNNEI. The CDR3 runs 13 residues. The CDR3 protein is CASFTYMNTEAFF. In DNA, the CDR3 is TGTGCCAGCTTCACGTATATGAACACTGAAGCTTTCTTT.

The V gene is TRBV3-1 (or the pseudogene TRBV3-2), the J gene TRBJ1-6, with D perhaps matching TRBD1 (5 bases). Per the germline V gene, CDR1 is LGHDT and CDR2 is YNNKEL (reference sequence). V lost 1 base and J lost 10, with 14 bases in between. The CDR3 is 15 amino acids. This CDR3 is CASSQVSGAGSPLHF. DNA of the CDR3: TGTGCCAGCAGCCAAGTATCCGGGGCTGGATCACCCCTCCACTTT.

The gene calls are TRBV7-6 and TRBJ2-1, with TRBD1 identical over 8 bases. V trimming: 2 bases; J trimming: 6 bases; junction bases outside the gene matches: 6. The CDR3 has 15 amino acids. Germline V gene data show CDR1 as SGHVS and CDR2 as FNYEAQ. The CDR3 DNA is TGTGCCAGCAGCTTAACAGGGGGTCGTCGCAATGAGCAGTTCTTC. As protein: CASSLTGGRRNEQFF. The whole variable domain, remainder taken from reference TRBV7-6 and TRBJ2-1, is GAGVSQSPRYKVTKRGQDVALRCDPISGHVSLYWYRQALGQGPEFLTYFNYEAQQDKSGLPNDRFSAERPEGSISTLTIQRTEQRDSAMYRCASSLTGGRRNEQFFGPGTRLTVL.

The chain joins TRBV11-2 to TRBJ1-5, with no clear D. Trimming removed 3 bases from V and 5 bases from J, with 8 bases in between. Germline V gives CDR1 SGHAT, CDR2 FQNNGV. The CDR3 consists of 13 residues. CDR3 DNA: TGTGCCAGCAGCTTTTCACGGGATCAGCCCCAGCATTTT. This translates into CASSFSRDQPQHF.

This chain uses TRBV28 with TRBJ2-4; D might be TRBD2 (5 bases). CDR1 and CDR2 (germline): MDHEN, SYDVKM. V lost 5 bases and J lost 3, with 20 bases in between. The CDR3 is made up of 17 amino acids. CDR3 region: CASSPPARGSGKNIQYF. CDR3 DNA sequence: TGTGCCAGCAGTCCCCCGGCTAGAGGGTCTGGCAAAAACATTCAGTACTTC.

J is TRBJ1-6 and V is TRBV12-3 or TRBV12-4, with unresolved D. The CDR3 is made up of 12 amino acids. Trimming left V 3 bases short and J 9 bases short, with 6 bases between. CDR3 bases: TGTGCCAGCAGTTTTCAAGGTTCACCCCTCCACTTT. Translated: CASSFQGSPLHF.

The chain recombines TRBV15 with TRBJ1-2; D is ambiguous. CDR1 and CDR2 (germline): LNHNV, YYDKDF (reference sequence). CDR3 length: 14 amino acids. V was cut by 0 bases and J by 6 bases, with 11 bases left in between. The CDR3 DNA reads TGTGCCACCAGCAGAGAAGGCCATATCAATGGCTACACCTTC. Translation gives CATSREGHINGYTF.

The CDR3 DNA sequence: TGCGCCAGCAGCCCGACCCGACAGGGGGCTTACACCGGGGAGCTGTTTTTT. Translating gives CASSPTRQGAYTGELFF. V gene TRBV5-1 combines with J gene TRBJ2-2; 10 bases line up with TRBD1. This CDR3 spans 17 amino acids. Germline CDR1 is SGHRS and CDR2 is YFSETQ. The V gene end was trimmed by 4 bases and the J gene end by 3 bases; junction bases not matched to a gene: 9. The variable domain in full, with the rest retrieved from reference TRBV5-1 and TRBJ2-2, is KAGVTQTPRYLIKTRGQQVTLSCSPISGHRSVSWYQQTPGQGLQFLFEYFSETQRNKGNFPGRFSGRQFSNSRSEMNVSTLELGDSALYLCASSPTRQGAYTGELFFGEGSRLTVL.

CDR3 residues: CASSLGSAGGPGDTQYF. DNA for the CDR3: TGTGCCAGCAGCTTAGGGTCAGCGGGGGGGCCTGGAGATACGCAGTATTTT. The chain is built from TRBV7-3 and TRBJ2-3; 10 bases are shared with TRBD2. The trim removed 2 bases at V and 5 bases at J, leaving 10 bases unmatched. From germline, CDR1 is SGHTA and CDR2 FQGTGA. The CDR3 covers 17 residues.

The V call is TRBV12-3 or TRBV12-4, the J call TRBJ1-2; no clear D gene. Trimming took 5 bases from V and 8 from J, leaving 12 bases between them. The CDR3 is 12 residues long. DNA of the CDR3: TGTGCCAGCAGTGCACCATCGGGGGGCTACACCTTC. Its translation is CASSAPSGGYTF.

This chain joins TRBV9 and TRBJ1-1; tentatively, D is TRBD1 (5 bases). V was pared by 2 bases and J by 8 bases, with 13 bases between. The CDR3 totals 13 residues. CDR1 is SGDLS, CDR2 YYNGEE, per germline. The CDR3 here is CASSVGPLGEAFF. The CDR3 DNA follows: TGTGCCAGCAGCGTGGGACCGCTAGGCGAAGCTTTCTTT.